This TCR beta chain emerged from a study of human T cells and chemical hapten exposure. On the study more broadly: Weekly scalp doses of diphenylcyclopropenone were given to patients during the approximately 23-week study. Study observations and caveats: No alteration of TCRs above 1 in 1000 frequency was seen with DPC sensitization. Donors had alopecia, so their immune response may differ from healthy people's.

TCRdb redid the calling of the RACE reads with MiXCR, one entry per CDR3 protein. The sample consists of about 120,000 distinct CDR3 sequences, roughly an eighth of them appearing once. Time point described: patch test 1, 2 weeks after DPC sensitization. The treatment was: therapeutic diphenylcyclopropenone sensitization with weekly scalp DPC. This clonotype was counted between two and nine times. Its target is unknown. Trimming cost V 3 bases and J 7 bases, with 15 bases left between them. The CDR3 loop spans 14 amino acids. Germline CDR1 SGHVS, CDR2 FNYEAQ. The clonotype was recovered from a man between 18 and 29 years old with alopecia areata. Some clones in this sample may be carry-over from other donors' samples. The sequencing used whole blood, collected in connection with sensitization to the hapten diphenylcyclopropenone (DPC). The chain links TRBV7-6 to TRBJ1-1; no reliable D call. CDR3 protein: CASSLSPVSGEAFF. CDR3 DNA: TGTGCCAGCAGCTTGAGTCCGGTCTCAGGTGAAGCTTTCTTT.